This entry describes one T cell receptor beta chain. The antigen is unknown. V shed 4 bases and J shed 0 bases, with 7 bases lying between them. The CDR3 spans 15 residues. Germline loops: CDR1 SNHLY, CDR2 FYNNEI. This table comes from immunoSEQ multiplex PCR, and its TCRdb copy is limited to in-frame clones, with some not included. The sample shows a few hundred thousand clones, 96% of them seen only once. This sample is part of a study of shared clonotypes between healthy human individuals. Looking at the study overall: Researchers assigned three CD4 naive, three CD4 memory, two CD8 naive and one CD8 memory plate to each donor. Whole-study results and caveats: Genetic and exposure-history diversity was limited by the few donors. The naive CD4 repertoires of a handful of donors were compared, and around 4.9% of clonotypes were shared. Sampling was confined to blood; repertoires within tissues likely differ.

This clonotype originated in a man younger than 45 in good health. The V and J genes are TRBV2 and TRBJ2-6; D is unresolved. What was sequenced was memory CD8+ T cells sorted from blood. The subset denotes: CD45RO+ cells pooled with CCR7-negative TemRA cells. The CDR3 sequence: CASSAQNSGANVLTF. Here the CDR3 DNA reads TGTGCCAGCAGTGCACAAAACTCTGGGGCCAACGTCCTGACTTTC.